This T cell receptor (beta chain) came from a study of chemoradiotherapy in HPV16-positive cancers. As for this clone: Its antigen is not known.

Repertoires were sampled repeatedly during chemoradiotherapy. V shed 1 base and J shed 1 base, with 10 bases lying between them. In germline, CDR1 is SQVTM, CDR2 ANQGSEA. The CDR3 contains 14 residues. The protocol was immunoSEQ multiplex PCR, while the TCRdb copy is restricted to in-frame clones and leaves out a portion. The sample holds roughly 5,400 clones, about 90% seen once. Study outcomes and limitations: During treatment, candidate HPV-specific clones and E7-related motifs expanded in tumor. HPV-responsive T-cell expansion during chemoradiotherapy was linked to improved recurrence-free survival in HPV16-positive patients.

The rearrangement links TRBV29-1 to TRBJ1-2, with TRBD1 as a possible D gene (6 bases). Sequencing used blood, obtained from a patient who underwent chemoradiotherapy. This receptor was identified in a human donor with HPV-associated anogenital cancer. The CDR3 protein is CSVEAEGVNYGYTF. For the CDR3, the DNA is TGCAGCGTTGAAGCAGAGGGGGTTAACTATGGCTACACCTTC.